This TCR beta chain was retrieved from a study of cytomegalovirus exposure and HLA in healthy donors. Generated by immunoSEQ multiplex PCR, the TCRdb table keeps only in-frame clones and is missing some. The table shows around 150,000 clones, with around 82% occurring only once. This CDR3 is 16 amino acids long. CDR1 and CDR2 from the germline V gene are LGHNA and YNFKEQ. Deletions cut 1 base from V and 0 bases from J, with 12 bases between. Sample: PBMCs. The TCR originated in a man aged 30 to 45 in good health and CMV-seropositive. This chain links TRBV4-2 with TRBJ1-1; possible D gene TRBD1, 5 bases. Written as DNA, the CDR3 is TGTGCCAGCAGCCAAGGATCGTCAGGGTTGAACACTGAAGCTTTCTTT. This gives the protein CASSQGSSGLNTEAFF.